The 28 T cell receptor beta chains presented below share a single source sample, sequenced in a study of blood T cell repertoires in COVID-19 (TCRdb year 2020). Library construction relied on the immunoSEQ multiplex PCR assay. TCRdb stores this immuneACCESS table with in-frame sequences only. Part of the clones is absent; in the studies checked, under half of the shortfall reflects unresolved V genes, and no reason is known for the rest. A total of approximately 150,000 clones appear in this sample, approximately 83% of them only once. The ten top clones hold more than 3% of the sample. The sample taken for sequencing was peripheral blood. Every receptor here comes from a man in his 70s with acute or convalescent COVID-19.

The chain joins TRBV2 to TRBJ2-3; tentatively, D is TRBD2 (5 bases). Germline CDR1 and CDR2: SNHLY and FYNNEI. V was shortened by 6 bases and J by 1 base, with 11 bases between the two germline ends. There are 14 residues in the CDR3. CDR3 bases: TGTGCCAGCAGAATTTTGGGAGGCACAGATACGCAGTATTTT. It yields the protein CASRILGGTDTQYF.

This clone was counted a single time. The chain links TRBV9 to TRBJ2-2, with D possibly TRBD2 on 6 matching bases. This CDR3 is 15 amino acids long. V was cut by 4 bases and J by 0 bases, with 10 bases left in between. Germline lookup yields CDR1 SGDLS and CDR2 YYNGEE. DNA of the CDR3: TGTGCCAGCAGCAAGACTAGTACGAACACCGGGGAGCTGTTTTTT. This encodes CASSKTSTNTGELFF. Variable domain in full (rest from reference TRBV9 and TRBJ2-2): DSGVTQTPKHLITATGQRVTLRCSPRSGDLSVYWYQQSLDQGLQFLIQYYNGEERAKGNILERFSAQQFPDLHSELNLSSLELGDSALYFCASSKTSTNTGELFFGEGSRLTVL.

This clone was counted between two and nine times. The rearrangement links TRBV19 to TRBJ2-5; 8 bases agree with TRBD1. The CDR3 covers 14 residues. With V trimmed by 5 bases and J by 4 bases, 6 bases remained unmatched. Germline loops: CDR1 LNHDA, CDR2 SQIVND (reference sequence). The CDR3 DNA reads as TGTGCCAGTAGTGTGGACAGGGTCGCAGAGACCCAGTACTTC. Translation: CASSVDRVAETQYF. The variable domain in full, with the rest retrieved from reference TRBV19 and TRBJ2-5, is DGGITQSPKYLFRKEGQNVTLSCEQNLNHDAMYWYRQDPGQGLRLIYYSQIVNDFQKGDIAEGYSVSREKKESFPLTVTSAQKNPTAFYLCASSVDRVAETQYFGPGTRLLVL.

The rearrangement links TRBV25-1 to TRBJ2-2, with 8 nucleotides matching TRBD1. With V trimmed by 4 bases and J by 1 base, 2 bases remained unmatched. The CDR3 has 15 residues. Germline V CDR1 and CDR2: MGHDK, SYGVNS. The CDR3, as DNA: TGTGCCAGCAGTGGGGACAGGAAGAACACCGGGGAGCTGTTTTTT. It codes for CASSGDRKNTGELFF.

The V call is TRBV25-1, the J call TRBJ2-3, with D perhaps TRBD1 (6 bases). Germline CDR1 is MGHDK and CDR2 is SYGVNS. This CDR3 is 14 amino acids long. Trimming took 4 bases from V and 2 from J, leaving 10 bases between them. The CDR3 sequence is CASSGGLITDTQYF. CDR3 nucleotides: TGTGCCAGCAGTGGGGGGCTGATCACAGATACGCAGTATTTT.

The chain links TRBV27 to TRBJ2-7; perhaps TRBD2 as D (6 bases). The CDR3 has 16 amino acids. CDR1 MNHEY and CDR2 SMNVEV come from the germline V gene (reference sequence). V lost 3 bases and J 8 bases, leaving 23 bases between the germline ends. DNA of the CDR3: TGTGCCAGCAGTTTGACGGCGGGACTTCCATCCAACCAGCAGTACTTC. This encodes CASSLTAGLPSNQQYF.

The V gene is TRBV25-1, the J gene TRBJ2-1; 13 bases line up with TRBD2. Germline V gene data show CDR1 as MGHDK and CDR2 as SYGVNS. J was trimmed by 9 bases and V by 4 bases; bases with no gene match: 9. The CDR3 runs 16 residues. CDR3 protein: CASSASGTSGESEQFF. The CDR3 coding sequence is TGTGCCAGCAGTGCCTCGGGGACTAGCGGGGAAAGTGAGCAGTTCTTC.

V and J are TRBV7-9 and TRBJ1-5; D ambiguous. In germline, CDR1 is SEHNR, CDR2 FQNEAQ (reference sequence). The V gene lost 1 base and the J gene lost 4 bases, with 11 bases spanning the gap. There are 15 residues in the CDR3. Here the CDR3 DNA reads TGTGCCAGCAGCTTAGATAGAGGGCAGAATCAGCCCCAGCATTTT. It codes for CASSLDRGQNQPQHF. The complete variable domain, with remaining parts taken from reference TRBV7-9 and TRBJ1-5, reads DTGVSQNPRHKITKRGQNVTFRCDPISEHNRLYWYRQTLGQGPEFLTYFQNEAQLEKSRLLSDRFSAERPKGSFSTLEIQRTEQGDSAMYLCASSLDRGQNQPQHFGDGTRLSIL.

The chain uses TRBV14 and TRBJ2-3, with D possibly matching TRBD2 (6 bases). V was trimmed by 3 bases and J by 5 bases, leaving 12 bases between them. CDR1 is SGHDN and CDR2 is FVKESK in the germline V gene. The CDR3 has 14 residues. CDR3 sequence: CASSQGGVEDTQYF. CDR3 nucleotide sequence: TGTGCCAGCAGCCAGGGGGGAGTGGAAGATACGCAGTATTTT.

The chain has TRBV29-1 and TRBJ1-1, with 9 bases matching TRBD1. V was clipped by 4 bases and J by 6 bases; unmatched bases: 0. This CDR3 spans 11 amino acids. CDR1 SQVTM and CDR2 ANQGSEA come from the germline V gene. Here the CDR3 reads CSVGQGAEAFF. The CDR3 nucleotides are TGCAGCGTTGGACAGGGGGCTGAAGCTTTCTTT.

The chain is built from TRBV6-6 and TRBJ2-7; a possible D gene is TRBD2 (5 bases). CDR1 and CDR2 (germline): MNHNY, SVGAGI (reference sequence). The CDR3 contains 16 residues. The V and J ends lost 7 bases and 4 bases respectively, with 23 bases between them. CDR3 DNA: TGTGCCAGCATCGGATCGGGATCTCGTAACCTTTACGAGCAGTACTTC. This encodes CASIGSGSRNLYEQYF.

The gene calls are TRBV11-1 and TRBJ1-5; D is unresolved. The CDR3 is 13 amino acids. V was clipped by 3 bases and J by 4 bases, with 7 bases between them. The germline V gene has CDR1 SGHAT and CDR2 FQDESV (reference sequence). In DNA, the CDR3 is TGTGCCAGCAGCTTGCGAGAAAATCAGCCCCAGCATTTT. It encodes CASSLRENQPQHF.

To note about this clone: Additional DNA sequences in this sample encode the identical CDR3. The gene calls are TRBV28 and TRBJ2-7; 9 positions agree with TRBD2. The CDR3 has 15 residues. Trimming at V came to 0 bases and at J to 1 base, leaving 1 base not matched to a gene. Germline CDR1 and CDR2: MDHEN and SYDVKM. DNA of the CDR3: TGTGCCAGCAGTTTATGGACTAGCGGATCCTACGAGCAGTACTTC. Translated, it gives CASSLWTSGSYEQYF.

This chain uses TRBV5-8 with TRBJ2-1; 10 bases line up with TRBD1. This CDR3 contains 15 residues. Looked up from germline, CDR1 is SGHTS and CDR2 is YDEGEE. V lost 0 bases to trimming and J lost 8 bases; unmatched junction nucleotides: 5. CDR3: CASSLVGQGTDEQFF. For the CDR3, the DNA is TGTGCCAGCAGCTTGGTGGGACAGGGGACGGATGAGCAGTTCTTC.

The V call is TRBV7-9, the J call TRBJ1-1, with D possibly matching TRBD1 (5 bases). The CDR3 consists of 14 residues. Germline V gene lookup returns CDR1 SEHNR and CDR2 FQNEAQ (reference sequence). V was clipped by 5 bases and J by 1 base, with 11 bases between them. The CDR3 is CASSRLTANTEAFF. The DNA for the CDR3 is TGTGCCAGCAGCCGATTGACAGCGAACACTGAAGCTTTCTTT. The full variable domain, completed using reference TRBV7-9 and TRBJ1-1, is DTGVSQNPRHKITKRGQNVTFRCDPISEHNRLYWYRQTLGQGPEFLTYFQNEAQLEKSRLLSDRFSAERPKGSFSTLEIQRTEQGDSAMYLCASSRLTANTEAFFGQGTRLTVV.

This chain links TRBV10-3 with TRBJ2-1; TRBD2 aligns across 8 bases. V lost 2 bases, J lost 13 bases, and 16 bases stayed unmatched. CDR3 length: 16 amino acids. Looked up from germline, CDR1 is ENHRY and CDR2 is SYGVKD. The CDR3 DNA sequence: TGTGCCATCAGTGAGGAGGGCAGCGGGAGTTTCCTCGTCCAGTTCTTC. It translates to CAISEEGSGSFLVQFF.

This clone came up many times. CDR3 region: CASSRGAYQETQYF. As DNA, the CDR3 is TGTGCCAGCAGCCGCGGGGCGTACCAAGAGACCCAGTACTTC. The chain carries TRBV6-5 and TRBJ2-5; TRBD2 might be the D (6 bases). CDR3 length: 14 residues. The V end lost 6 bases, the J end lost 0 bases, and 11 bases lay between the germline ends. CDR1 is MNHEY, CDR2 SVGAGI, per germline.

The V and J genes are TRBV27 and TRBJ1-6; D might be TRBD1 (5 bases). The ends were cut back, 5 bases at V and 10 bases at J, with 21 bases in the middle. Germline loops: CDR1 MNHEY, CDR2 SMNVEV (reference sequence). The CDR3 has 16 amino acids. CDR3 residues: CASSPTGRGGRSPLHF. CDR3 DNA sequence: TGTGCCAGCAGTCCGACGGGGCGGGGGGGTCGGTCACCCCTCCACTTT.

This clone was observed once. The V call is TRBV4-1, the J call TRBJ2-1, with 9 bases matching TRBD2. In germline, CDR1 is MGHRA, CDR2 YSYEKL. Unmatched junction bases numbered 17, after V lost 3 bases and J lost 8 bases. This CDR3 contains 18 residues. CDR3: CASSHNLKTSGMRHEQFF. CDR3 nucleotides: TGCGCCAGCAGCCATAATCTTAAGACTAGCGGCATGAGGCATGAGCAGTTCTTC.

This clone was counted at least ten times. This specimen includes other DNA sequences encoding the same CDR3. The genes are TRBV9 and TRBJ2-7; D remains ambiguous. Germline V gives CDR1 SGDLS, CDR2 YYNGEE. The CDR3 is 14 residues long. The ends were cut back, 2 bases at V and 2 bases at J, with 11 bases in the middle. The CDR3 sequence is CASSVGQVPYEQYF. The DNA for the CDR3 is TGTGCCAGCAGCGTTGGGCAGGTGCCCTACGAGCAGTACTTC.

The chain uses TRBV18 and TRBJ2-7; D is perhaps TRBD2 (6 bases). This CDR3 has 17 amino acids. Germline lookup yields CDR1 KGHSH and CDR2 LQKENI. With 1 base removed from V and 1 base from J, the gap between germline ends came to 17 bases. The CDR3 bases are TGTGCCAGCTCACCACAGGCCGGGGGAGTTGGATCCTACGAGCAGTACTTC. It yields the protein CASSPQAGGVGSYEQYF.

The CDR3 bases are TGTGCCAGCAGTAGACAGGGGGCGGTGGCCCAGCATTTT. Amino acids: CASSRQGAVAQHF. The rearrangement joins TRBV6-5 to TRBJ1-5; TRBD1 matches at 10 bases. CDR1 is MNHEY and CDR2 is SVGAGI in the germline V gene. Trimming took 5 bases from V and 11 from J; bases not matched to a gene: 6. This CDR3 has 13 residues.

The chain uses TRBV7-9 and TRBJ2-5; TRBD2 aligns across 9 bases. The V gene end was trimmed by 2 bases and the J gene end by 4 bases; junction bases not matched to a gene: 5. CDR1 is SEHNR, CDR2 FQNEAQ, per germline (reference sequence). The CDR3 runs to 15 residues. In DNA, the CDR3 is TGTGCCAGCAGCTTAATCGCGGGAGGGCGAGAGACCCAGTACTTC. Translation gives CASSLIAGGRETQYF.

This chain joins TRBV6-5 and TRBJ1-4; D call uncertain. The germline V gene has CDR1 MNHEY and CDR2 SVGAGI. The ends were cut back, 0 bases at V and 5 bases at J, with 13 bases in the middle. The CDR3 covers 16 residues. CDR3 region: CASSYSGGQANEKLFF. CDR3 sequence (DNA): TGTGCCAGCAGTTACTCAGGAGGCCAGGCGAATGAAAAACTGTTTTTT.

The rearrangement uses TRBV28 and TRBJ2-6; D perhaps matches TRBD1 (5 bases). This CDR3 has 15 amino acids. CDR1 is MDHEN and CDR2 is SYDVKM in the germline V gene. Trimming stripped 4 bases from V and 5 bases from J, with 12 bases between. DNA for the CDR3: TGTGCCAGCAGTTCCCGGGCAGGGAGGGCCAACGTCCTGACTTTC. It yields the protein CASSSRAGRANVLTF.

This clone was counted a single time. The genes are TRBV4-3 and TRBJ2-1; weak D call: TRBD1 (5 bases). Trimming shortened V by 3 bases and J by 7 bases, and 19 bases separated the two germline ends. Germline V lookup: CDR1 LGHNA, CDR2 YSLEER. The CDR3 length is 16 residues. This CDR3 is CASSQRQSGWVNEQFF. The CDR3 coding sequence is TGCGCCAGCAGCCAGCGACAGTCCGGGTGGGTTAATGAGCAGTTCTTC.

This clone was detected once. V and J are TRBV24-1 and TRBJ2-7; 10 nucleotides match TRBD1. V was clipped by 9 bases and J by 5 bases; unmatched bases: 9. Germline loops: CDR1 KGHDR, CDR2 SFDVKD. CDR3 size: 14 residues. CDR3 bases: TGTGCCACCGGTTGCGGGGACAGGGGAAACGAGCAGTACTTC. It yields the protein CATGCGDRGNEQYF.

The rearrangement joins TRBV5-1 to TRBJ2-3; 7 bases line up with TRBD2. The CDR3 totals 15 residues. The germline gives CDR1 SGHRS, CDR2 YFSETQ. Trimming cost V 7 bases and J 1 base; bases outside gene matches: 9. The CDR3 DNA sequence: TGCGCCAGCTCCCCGGCGGGAGACCGCACAGATACGCAGTATTTT. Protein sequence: CASSPAGDRTDTQYF.